This T cell receptor (beta chain) was recorded in a study of PD-1 blockade in classical Hodgkin lymphoma (dated by TCRdb to the early 2020s). At the level of the whole study: Nivolumab dosing was 3 mg/kg intravenously every 2 weeks, continuing until either disease progression or unacceptable toxicity. To define a peripheral blood immune signature of response to PD-1 blockade in classical Hodgkin lymphoma, the study combined TCR beta sequencing with CyTOF. General study outcomes and caveats: The study was limited to a single clinical trial cohort, and causes of repertoire differences, possibly disease activity or prior therapy, remained undefined. Baseline diversity similar to that of newly diagnosed patients was observed in trial patients achieving complete response, whereas significantly lower diversity was observed in partial responders and progressors. A significant rise by C4D1 was seen in CD4+ but not CD8+ TCR diversity (p=0.0027 vs p=0.16), with the rise being most apparent in complete responders (p=0.02). Patients starting nivolumab less than 1 year after ASCT had lower diversity and were excluded from later analyses to avoid confounding by immune reconstitution. Baseline TCR diversity was reported as lower in newly diagnosed patients than in healthy donors, and lower still in relapsed/refractory patients.

Measured from the cysteine to the phenylalanine, the CDR3 is 16 residues long. CDR3 DNA only is kept here, 48 bases in frame from base 1. The germline V gene encodes CDR1 SGHNT and CDR2 YENEEA. V is pared back by 3 bases and J by 5 bases, with 19 bases lying between the germline termini. With respect to this clone: The antigen it binds to is not known. No base quality values were provided; no much bigger clone lies one nucleotide off.

The sample's time point label, decoded: cycle 4 day 1 (C4D1), after 6 weeks of nivolumab. All trial patients had relapsed after autologous stem cell transplantation, with cohorts A, B and C differing in prior brentuximab vedotin exposure. CD4+ T cells were purified from thawed PBMCs by magnetic negative selection with a Miltenyi CD4+ T cell isolation kit. A total of 50 to 70 patients with relapsed/refractory classical Hodgkin lymphoma made up the trial cohort, and each patient's best overall response was complete response, partial response or progressive disease. Single-agent nivolumab was administered to trial patients in the multi-cohort phase II CheckMate 205 trial. An independent review committee assessed best overall response using the 2007 International Working Group response criteria. Trial PBMCs were obtained immediately prior to nivolumab initiation (C1D1) and on therapy at cycle 2 day 1 and cycle 4 day 1. Peripheral blood was collected in 8 mL Vacutainer Cell Preparation Tubes, from which PBMCs were isolated by centrifugation and then cryopreserved. Purified CD4+ and CD8+ fractions were prepared only for cases in which an additional PBMC sample was available. Magnetically labelled cells were removed on LS columns in a quadroMACS separator, and the flow-through was retained as the purified fraction.

Genomic DNA was extracted with the Qiagen DNeasy kit from unsorted PBMCs and from negatively selected CD4+ and CD8+ fractions. TCR beta CDR3 regions were amplified by immunoSEQ multiplex PCR using primers annealing to V and J segments. A synthetic immune receptor repertoire was used to minimize amplification bias, and any remaining bias was removed computationally after sequencing. As for the original processing: Custom Python scripts were used to quantify repertoire diversity as the Shannon entropy index. Unsorted, CD4+ and CD8+ repertoires were analyzed separately, except in combined analyses where CD4+ and CD8+ sequences were merged in silico. Clonal expansion was defined as at least a 2-fold frequency increase after treatment relative to C1D1, with a pseudocount of 0.5 for undetected baseline clones. Clones with 0 or 1 copy at C1D1 were defined as singleton clones, while clones with 2 or more copies were defined as non-singleton clones. By matching protein sequences in sorted samples from the same patient, clones expanded in unsorted samples were annotated as CD4+, CD8+ or unknown. Wilcoxon tests were applied to paired samples to test diversity changes from C1D1 to C4D1. Drawn from immuneACCESS, this table holds only the in-frame rearrangements with V and J called that TCRdb kept. Clones are partly lost; checked studies trace under half to an unresolved V gene and leave the rest unexplained. The V and J calls and clone size were taken over from that table, and D and trimming were inferred from the DNA. The sample table holds about 25,000 clones, of which roughly 76% were seen once. More than 3% of the sample lies in the top ten.

The starting material was CD4+ T cells from blood, obtained before the fourth cycle of nivolumab. The receptor's source is a human donor with classical Hodgkin lymphoma. This chain joins TRBV11-3 to TRBJ2-5, and TRBD2 may be the D gene, going by 7 matching bases. The base sequence is TGTGCCAGCAGCTTGGGGGGAGGGGGTTGGCGGGAGACCCAGTACTTC. It encodes CASSLGGGGWRETQYF.